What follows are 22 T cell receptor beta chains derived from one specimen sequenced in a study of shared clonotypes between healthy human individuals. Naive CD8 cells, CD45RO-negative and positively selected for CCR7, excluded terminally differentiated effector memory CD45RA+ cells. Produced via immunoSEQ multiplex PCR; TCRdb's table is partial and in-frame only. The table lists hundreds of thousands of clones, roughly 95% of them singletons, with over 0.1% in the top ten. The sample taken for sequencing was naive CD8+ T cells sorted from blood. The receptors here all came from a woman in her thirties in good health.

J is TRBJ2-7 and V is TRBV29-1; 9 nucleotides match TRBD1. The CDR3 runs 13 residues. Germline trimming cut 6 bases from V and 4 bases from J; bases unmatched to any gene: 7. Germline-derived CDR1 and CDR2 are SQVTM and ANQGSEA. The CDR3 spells CSVGTGNHYEQYF. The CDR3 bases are TGCAGCGTCGGGACAGGGAATCATTACGAGCAGTACTTC.

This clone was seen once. The CDR3 loop is CASSLLAGGAYEQYF. In DNA form, the CDR3 reads TGTGCCAGCAGTTTATTGGCGGGAGGGGCCTACGAGCAGTACTTC. V and J are TRBV27 and TRBJ2-7; 9 bases line up with TRBD2. Trimming cost V 1 base and J 2 bases; bases outside gene matches: 3. This CDR3 is 15 amino acids long. Germline-derived CDR1 and CDR2 are MNHEY and SMNVEV (reference sequence).

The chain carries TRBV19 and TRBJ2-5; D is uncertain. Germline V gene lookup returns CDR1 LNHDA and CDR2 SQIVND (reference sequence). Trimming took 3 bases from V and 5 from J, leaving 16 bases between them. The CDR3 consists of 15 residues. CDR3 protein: CASSMAWVPGETQYF. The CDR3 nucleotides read TGTGCCAGTAGTATGGCATGGGTTCCCGGGGAGACCCAGTACTTC.

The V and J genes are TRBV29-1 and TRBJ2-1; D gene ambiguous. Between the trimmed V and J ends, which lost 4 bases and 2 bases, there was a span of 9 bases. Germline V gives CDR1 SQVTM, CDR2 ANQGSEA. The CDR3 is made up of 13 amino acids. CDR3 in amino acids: CSVGEGTYNEQFF. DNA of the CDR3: TGCAGCGTTGGGGAAGGGACCTACAATGAGCAGTTCTTC.

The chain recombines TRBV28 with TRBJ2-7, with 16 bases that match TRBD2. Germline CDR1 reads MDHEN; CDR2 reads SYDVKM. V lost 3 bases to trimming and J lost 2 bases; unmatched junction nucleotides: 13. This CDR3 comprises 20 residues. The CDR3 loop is CASSFRSGTSGRARPYEQYF. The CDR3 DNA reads TGTGCCAGCAGTTTCAGATCCGGGACTAGCGGGAGGGCCAGGCCCTACGAGCAGTACTTC. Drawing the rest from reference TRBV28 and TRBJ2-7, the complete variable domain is DVKVTQSSRYLVKRTGEKVFLECVQDMDHENMFWYRQDPGLGLRLIYFSYDVKMKEKGDIPEGYSVSREKKERFSLILESASTNQTSMYLCASSFRSGTSGRARPYEQYFGPGTRLTVT.

The CDR3: CASSGVAGATYEQYF. The CDR3 coding sequence is TGTGCCAGCAGTGGGGTAGCGGGAGCCACCTACGAGCAGTACTTC. This chain connects TRBV2 to TRBJ2-7, with 9 bases fitting TRBD2. The CDR3 loop spans 15 amino acids. V shed 4 bases, J shed 2 bases, and the junction held 6 bases outside the gene matches. Germline-derived CDR1 and CDR2 are SNHLY and FYNNEI. The full variable domain, completed using reference TRBV2 and TRBJ2-7, is EPEVTQTPSHQVTQMGQEVILRCVPISNHLYFYWYRQILGQKVEFLVSFYNNEISEKSEIFDDQFSVERPDGSNFTLKIRSTKLEDSAMYFCASSGVAGATYEQYFGPGTRLTVT.

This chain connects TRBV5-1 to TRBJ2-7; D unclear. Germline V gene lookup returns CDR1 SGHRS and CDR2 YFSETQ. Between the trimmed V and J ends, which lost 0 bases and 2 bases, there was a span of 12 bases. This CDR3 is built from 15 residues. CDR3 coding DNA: TGCGCCAGCAGCTTGGAGGAGCCTCGGACCTACGAGCAGTACTTC. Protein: CASSLEEPRTYEQYF.

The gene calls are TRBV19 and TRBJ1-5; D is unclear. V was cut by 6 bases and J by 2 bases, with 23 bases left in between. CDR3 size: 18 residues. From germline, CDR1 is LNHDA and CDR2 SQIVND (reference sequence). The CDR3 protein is CASSPGRTRTSGNQPQHF. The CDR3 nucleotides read TGTGCCAGTAGCCCCGGGCGCACTCGAACTAGCGGCAATCAGCCCCAGCATTTT.

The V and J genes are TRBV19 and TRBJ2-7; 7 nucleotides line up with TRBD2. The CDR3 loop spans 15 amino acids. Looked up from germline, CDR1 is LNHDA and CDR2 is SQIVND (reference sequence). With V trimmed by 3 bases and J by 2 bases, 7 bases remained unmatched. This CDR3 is CASSMDFGGTYEQYF. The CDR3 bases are TGTGCCAGTAGTATGGACTTCGGGGGGACCTACGAGCAGTACTTC.

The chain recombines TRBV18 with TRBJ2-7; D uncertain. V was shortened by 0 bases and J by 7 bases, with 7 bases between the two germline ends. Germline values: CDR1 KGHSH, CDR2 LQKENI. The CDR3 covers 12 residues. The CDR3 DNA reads TGTGCCAGCTCACCACCGGATTGGGAGCAGTACTTC. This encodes CASSPPDWEQYF.

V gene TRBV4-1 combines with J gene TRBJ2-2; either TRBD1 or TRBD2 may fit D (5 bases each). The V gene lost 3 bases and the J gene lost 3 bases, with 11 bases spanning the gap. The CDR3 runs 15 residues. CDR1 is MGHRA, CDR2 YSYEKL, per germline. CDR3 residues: CASSHPRGDTGELFF. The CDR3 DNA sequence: TGCGCCAGCAGCCATCCGAGAGGGGACACCGGGGAGCTGTTTTTT.

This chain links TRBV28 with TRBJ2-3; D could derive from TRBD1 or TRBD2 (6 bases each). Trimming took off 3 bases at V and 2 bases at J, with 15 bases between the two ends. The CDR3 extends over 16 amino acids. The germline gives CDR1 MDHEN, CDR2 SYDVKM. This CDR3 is CASSFDTGTHTDTQYF. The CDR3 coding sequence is TGTGCCAGCAGTTTTGACACAGGGACTCACACAGATACGCAGTATTTT.

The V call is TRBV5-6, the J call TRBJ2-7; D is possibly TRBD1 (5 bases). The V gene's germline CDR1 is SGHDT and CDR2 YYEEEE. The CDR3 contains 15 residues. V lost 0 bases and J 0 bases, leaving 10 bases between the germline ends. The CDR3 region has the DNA TGTGCCAGCAGCTTGGTACAGGCCCGCTCCTACGAGCAGTACTTC. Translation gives CASSLVQARSYEQYF. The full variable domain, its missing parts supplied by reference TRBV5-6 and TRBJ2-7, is DAGVTQSPTHLIKTRGQQVTLRCSPKSGHDTVSWYQQALGQGPQFIFQYYEEEERQRGNFPDRFSGHQFPNYSSELNVNALLLGDSALYLCASSLVQARSYEQYFGPGTRLTVT.

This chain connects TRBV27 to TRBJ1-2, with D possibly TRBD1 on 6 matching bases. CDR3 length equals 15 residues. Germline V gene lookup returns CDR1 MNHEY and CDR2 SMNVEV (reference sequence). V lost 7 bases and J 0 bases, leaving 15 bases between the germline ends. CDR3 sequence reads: CASTTTTGSNYGYTF. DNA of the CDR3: TGTGCCAGCACTACTACGACAGGATCTAACTATGGCTACACCTTC.

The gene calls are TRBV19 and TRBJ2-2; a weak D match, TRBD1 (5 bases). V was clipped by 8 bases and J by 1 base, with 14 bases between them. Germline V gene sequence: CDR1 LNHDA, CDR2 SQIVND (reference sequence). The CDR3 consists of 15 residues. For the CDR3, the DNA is TGTGCCAGTCACCAAGGGGCTGAGAACACCGGGGAGCTGTTTTTT. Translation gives CASHQGAENTGELFF.

The CDR3 DNA is TGTGCCAGCAGCCCCGGGACAGCAACTAATGAAAAACTGTTTTTT. Its translation: CASSPGTATNEKLFF. The chain is built from TRBV6-5 and TRBJ1-4; 7 nucleotides match TRBD1. Trimming at V came to 6 bases and at J to 0 bases, leaving 4 bases not matched to a gene. The CDR3 covers 15 residues. Germline V gives CDR1 MNHEY, CDR2 SVGAGI.

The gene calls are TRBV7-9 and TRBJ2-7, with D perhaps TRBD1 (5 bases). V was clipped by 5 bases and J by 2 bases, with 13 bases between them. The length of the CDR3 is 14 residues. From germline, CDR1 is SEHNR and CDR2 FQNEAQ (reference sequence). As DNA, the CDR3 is TGTGCCAGCAGCCGGGTGGGGCCCACCTACGAGCAGTACTTC. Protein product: CASSRVGPTYEQYF.

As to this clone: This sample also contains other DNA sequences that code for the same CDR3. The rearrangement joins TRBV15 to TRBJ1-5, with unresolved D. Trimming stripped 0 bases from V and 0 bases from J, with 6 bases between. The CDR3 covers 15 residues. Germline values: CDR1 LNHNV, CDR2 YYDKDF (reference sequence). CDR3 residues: CATSRDRYSNQPQHF. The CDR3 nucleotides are TGTGCCACCAGCAGAGACAGGTATAGCAATCAGCCCCAGCATTTT.

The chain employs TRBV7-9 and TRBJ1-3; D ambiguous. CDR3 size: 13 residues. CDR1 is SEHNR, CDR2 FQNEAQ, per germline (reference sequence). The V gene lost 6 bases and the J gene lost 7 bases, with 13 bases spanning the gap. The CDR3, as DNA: TGTGCCAGCAGTTTGTCAGGCTCCAACACCATATATTTT. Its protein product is CASSLSGSNTIYF.

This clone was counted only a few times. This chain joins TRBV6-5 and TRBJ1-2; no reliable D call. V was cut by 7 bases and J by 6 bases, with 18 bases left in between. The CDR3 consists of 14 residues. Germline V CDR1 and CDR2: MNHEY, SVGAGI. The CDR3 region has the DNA TGTGCCAGCATAGCGAGTCCAGGCTTAGATGGCTACACCTTC. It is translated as CASIASPGLDGYTF.

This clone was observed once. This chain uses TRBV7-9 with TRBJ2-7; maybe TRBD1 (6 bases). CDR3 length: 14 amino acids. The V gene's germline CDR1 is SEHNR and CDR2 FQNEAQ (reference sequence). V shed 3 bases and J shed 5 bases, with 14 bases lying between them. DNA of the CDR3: TGTGCCAGCAGCTTTGGGCAGGGGCCCCACGAGCAGTACTTC. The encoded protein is CASSFGQGPHEQYF. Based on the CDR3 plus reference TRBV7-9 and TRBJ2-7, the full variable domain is DTGVSQNPRHKITKRGQNVTFRCDPISEHNRLYWYRQTLGQGPEFLTYFQNEAQLEKSRLLSDRFSAERPKGSFSTLEIQRTEQGDSAMYLCASSFGQGPHEQYFGPGTRLTVT.

DNA for the CDR3: TGTGCCAGCAGATGGGGGAACACTGAAGCTTTCTTT. It translates to CASRWGNTEAFF. The gene calls are TRBV28 and TRBJ1-1; D not resolved. Between the trimmed V and J ends, which lost 6 bases and 1 base, there was a span of 6 bases. The length of the CDR3 is 12 residues. Germline assignment: CDR1 MDHEN and CDR2 SYDVKM. Full variable domain (remainder filled in from reference TRBV28 and TRBJ1-1): DVKVTQSSRYLVKRTGEKVFLECVQDMDHENMFWYRQDPGLGLRLIYFSYDVKMKEKGDIPEGYSVSREKKERFSLILESASTNQTSMYLCASRWGNTEAFFGQGTRLTVV.